The 12 T cell receptor beta chains given below trace back to one sample, sequenced in a study of cytomegalovirus exposure and HLA in healthy donors. PCR was performed using 60 Vbeta and 13 Jbeta primers. The data were produced by immunoSEQ multiplex PCR, yet TCRdb's version contains in-frame clones alone and is incomplete. Of about 130,000 clones listed, roughly 70% were seen once; the top ten hold less than 5%. Sequencing used PBMCs. These receptors were collected from a man aged 30-40 years in good health and CMV-seronegative.

This clone has just one count. The J gene is TRBJ2-1, the V gene TRBV4-3; 12 positions agree with TRBD2. CDR3 length equals 16 residues. J lost 8 bases, V lost 0 bases, and 5 bases had no gene match. Looked up from germline, CDR1 is LGHNA and CDR2 is YSLEER. The CDR3 DNA reads as TGCGCCAGCAGCCAAGACGCTAGCGGGGGGGCATATGAGCAGTTCTTC. Translating gives CASSQDASGGAYEQFF.

This clone was found a few times. The chain links TRBV7-2 to TRBJ2-7, with 8 bases matching TRBD2. CDR3 size: 15 residues. Trimming cost V 6 bases and J 4 bases; bases outside gene matches: 11. Per germline, CDR1 SGHTA and CDR2 FQGNSA. The CDR3 bases are TGTGCCAGCAGACGGGCGCGGGGGGTGGCTTACGAGCAGTACTTC. Translating it yields CASRRARGVAYEQYF.

J is TRBJ2-1 and V is TRBV30; tentative D call: TRBD1 (6 bases). The CDR3 contains 12 residues. Germline V gene sequence: CDR1 GTSNPN, CDR2 SVGIG (reference sequence). Trimming cost V 8 bases and J 2 bases, with 10 bases left between them. The CDR3 bases are TGTGCCCAAAGGACAGCCTACAATGAGCAGTTCTTC. The encoded protein is CAQRTAYNEQFF.

This clone was seen only once. The chain has TRBV7-8 and TRBJ2-5, with 7 bases lining up with TRBD1. V gave up 4 bases and J gave up 6 bases; unmatched junction bases: 8. Germline V gene lookup returns CDR1 SGHVS and CDR2 FQNEAQ. CDR3 size: 14 residues. The CDR3 here is CASSSRDRYKTQYF. The CDR3 DNA is TGTGCCAGCAGCTCCCGGGACAGATACAAGACCCAGTACTTC.

The chain has TRBV9 and TRBJ2-3; 12 nucleotides match TRBD2. CDR1 and CDR2 from the germline V gene are SGDLS and YYNGEE. V dropped 0 bases and J dropped 1; count of bases not matched to a gene: 6. The CDR3 has 18 amino acids. DNA for the CDR3: TGTGCCAGCAGCGTAGGGCTAGCGGGGGGGCTGGGCACAGATACGCAGTATTTT. This encodes CASSVGLAGGLGTDTQYF.

The gene calls are TRBV28 and TRBJ1-4, with 8 nucleotides matching TRBD1. Trimming cost V 6 bases and J 9 bases; bases outside gene matches: 6. Per germline, CDR1 MDHEN and CDR2 SYDVKM. CDR3 length: 13 residues. This CDR3 reads CASRTDRVQKLFF. CDR3 DNA sequence: TGTGCCAGCAGGACGGACAGGGTTCAAAAACTGTTTTTT.

The gene calls are TRBV5-5 and TRBJ1-1; D possibly corresponds to TRBD1 (5 bases). This CDR3 is 16 amino acids long. The germline CDR1 and CDR2 sequences are SGHKS and YYEKEE (reference sequence). The V end was cut by 0 bases, the J end by 1 base, with 13 bases between. CDR3 protein: CASSLAKWGENTEAFF. CDR3 coding DNA: TGTGCCAGCAGCTTGGCCAAGTGGGGCGAGAACACTGAAGCTTTCTTT.

This clone has just a few counts. In DNA form, the CDR3 reads TGCGCCAGCAGCGACGGTATTAGACCGGGTTGGGATACGCAGTATTTT. Its translation: CASSDGIRPGWDTQYF. The rearrangement joins TRBV5-1 to TRBJ2-3; D gene ambiguous. The germline V gene encodes CDR1 SGHRS and CDR2 YFSETQ. V shed 4 bases and J shed 6 bases, with 21 bases lying between them. The CDR3 spans 16 residues.

This chain joins TRBV19 and TRBJ1-5, with 8 bases matching TRBD1. The CDR3 covers 15 residues. J gave up 4 bases and V 6 bases, and 8 bases lay outside the gene matches. CDR1 and CDR2 from the germline V gene are LNHDA and SQIVND (reference sequence). This CDR3 reads CASSRGQGRNQPQHF. The CDR3 DNA reads as TGTGCCAGTAGCCGTGGACAGGGCCGAAATCAGCCCCAGCATTTT.

The chain uses TRBV18 and TRBJ2-2, with 8 bases that match TRBD1. The germline V gene encodes CDR1 KGHSH and CDR2 LQKENI. The CDR3 has 15 residues. With 2 bases clipped from V and 6 bases from J, the junction kept 5 bases outside the gene matches. CDR3 in amino acids: CASSPFWTGSGELFF. The DNA for the CDR3 is TGTGCCAGCTCACCATTTTGGACAGGGTCCGGGGAGCTGTTTTTT.

This chain uses TRBV18 with TRBJ2-3; 7 positions agree with TRBD1. The CDR3 sequence is 15 residues long. CDR1 and CDR2 (germline): KGHSH, LQKENI. V was clipped by 5 bases and J by 6 bases; unmatched bases: 11. CDR3: CASSSEGQRGDTQYF. DNA for the CDR3: TGTGCCAGCTCATCCGAGGGACAGAGGGGTGATACGCAGTATTTT.

Turning to this clone: At one end, the junction sequence differs from germline, possibly due to a read error. This chain uses TRBV6-1 with TRBJ1-2, with 8 bases that match TRBD1. From germline, CDR1 is MNHNS and CDR2 SASEGT. The CDR3 covers 11 residues. Written as DNA, the CDR3 is TGTGCCAGCAGTTGGGGACAGGATCCCCGATTC. Its protein is CASSWGQDPRF.